The rows below give T cell receptor beta chains drawn from one sample of a study of response to subunit inactivated influenza vaccine. TCRdb reanalysed the RT-PCR reads using MiXCR and keeps one entry per CDR3 protein. The sample lists 300,000 to 350,000 distinct CDR3 sequences, 20% to 25% seen once, with roughly a tenth in the top ten. The material sequenced was PBMCs from blood, taken approximately 20 months after vaccination. These TCRs come from a man in his fifties or sixties who received an inactivated influenza vaccine. CDR3s include the opening cysteine and the closing phenylalanine or tryptophan. Fields, in order: J gene, D gene, clone size, V gene, CDR3 protein, CDR3 DNA. A D gene is named only where the DNA matches it firmly. The size field is filled for only some rows; it gives once, few, many or a size class.

j_call: TRBJ1-5; d_call: .; clone_size: few; v_call: TRBV19; cdr3_aa: CASSIIHGARNQPQHF; cdr3_nt: TGTGCCAGTAGTATTATCCATGGGGCTCGCAATCAGCCCCAGCATTTT
j_call: TRBJ1-1; d_call: .; clone_size: .; v_call: TRBV7-3; cdr3_aa: CASAGSATEAFF; cdr3_nt: TGTGCCAGCGCTGGGTCCGCAACTGAAGCTTTCTTT
j_call: TRBJ1-2; d_call: .; clone_size: many; v_call: TRBV7-9; cdr3_aa: CASSLAGAGYGYTF; cdr3_nt: TGTGCCAGCAGCTTAGCTGGGGCTGGCTATGGCTACACCTTC
j_call: TRBJ2-2; d_call: .; clone_size: few; v_call: TRBV18; cdr3_aa: CASSTDYPGELFF; cdr3_nt: TGTGCCAGCTCCACCGATTATCCCGGGGAGCTGTTTTTT
j_call: TRBJ2-3; d_call: .; clone_size: .; v_call: TRBV10-3; cdr3_aa: CAISELSDTQYF; cdr3_nt: TGTGCCATCAGTGAGTTGTCAGATACGCAGTATTTT
j_call: TRBJ1-2; d_call: .; clone_size: many; v_call: TRBV7-8; cdr3_aa: CASSPDGFGYTF; cdr3_nt: TGTGCCAGCAGCCCAGACGGCTTCGGCTACACCTTC
j_call: TRBJ2-2; d_call: TRBD1; clone_size: .; v_call: TRBV10-2; cdr3_aa: CASSQGAGTGELFF; cdr3_nt: TGCGCCAGCTCACAGGGGGCGGGCACCGGGGAGCTGTTTTTT
j_call: TRBJ1-1; d_call: .; clone_size: .; v_call: TRBV15; cdr3_aa: CATSRDKAGSAFF; cdr3_nt: TGTGCCACCAGCAGAGATAAAGCGGGATCGGCTTTCTTT
j_call: TRBJ1-3; d_call: .; clone_size: once; v_call: TRBV4-1; cdr3_aa: CASSLISQGNTIYF; cdr3_nt: TGCGCCAGCAGCCTAATCTCCCAAGGAAACACCATATATTTT
j_call: TRBJ2-1; d_call: .; clone_size: few; v_call: TRBV27; cdr3_aa: CASRGATREQFF; cdr3_nt: TGTGCCAGCAGGGGGGCTACACGCGAGCAGTTCTTC
j_call: TRBJ1-2; d_call: TRBD1; clone_size: .; v_call: TRBV12-3/TRBV12-4; cdr3_aa: CASSFSGGNANYGYTF; cdr3_nt: TGTGCCAGCAGTTTTTCAGGGGGCAATGCTAACTATGGCTACACCTTC
j_call: TRBJ2-5; d_call: .; clone_size: few; v_call: TRBV10-3; cdr3_aa: CAISEGTLGTQYF; cdr3_nt: TGTGCCATCAGTGAGGGGACCCTTGGGACCCAGTACTTC
j_call: TRBJ1-4; d_call: .; clone_size: .; v_call: TRBV25-1; cdr3_aa: CASSEFFREEDSANEKLFF; cdr3_nt: TGTGCCAGCAGTGAATTCTTCAGGGAAGAAGATAGTGCTAATGAAAAACTGTTTTTT
j_call: TRBJ2-1; d_call: TRBD2; clone_size: .; v_call: TRBV12-3/TRBV12-4; cdr3_aa: CASTPGGRLNEQFF; cdr3_nt: TGTGCCAGCACCCCGGGCGGGAGATTGAATGAGCAGTTCTTC
j_call: TRBJ1-3; d_call: .; clone_size: many; v_call: TRBV7-2; cdr3_aa: CASSLGSRYSGNTIYF; cdr3_nt: TGTGCCAGCAGCTTAGGTTCGCGGTACTCTGGAAACACCATATATTTT
j_call: TRBJ2-5; d_call: .; clone_size: few; v_call: TRBV28; cdr3_aa: CASSPPGPRLEETQYF; cdr3_nt: TGTGCCAGCAGTCCGCCGGGGCCCCGACTCGAAGAGACCCAGTACTTC
j_call: TRBJ1-1; d_call: .; clone_size: few; v_call: TRBV4-2; cdr3_aa: CASSQGERTEAFF; cdr3_nt: TGTGCCAGCAGCCAGGGGGAACGGACTGAAGCTTTCTTT
j_call: TRBJ2-3; d_call: TRBD2; clone_size: .; v_call: TRBV12-3/TRBV12-4; cdr3_aa: CATGRITDTQYF; cdr3_nt: TGTGCCACCGGGAGGATCACAGATACGCAGTATTTT
j_call: TRBJ2-5; d_call: TRBD1; clone_size: .; v_call: TRBV4-3; cdr3_aa: CASSQVVRGSGAQYF; cdr3_nt: TGCGCCAGCAGCCAAGTGGTCAGGGGGAGTGGGGCCCAGTACTTC
j_call: TRBJ1-5; d_call: .; clone_size: few; v_call: TRBV3-1; cdr3_aa: CASSQANQPQHF; cdr3_nt: TGTGCCAGCAGCCAAGCGAATCAGCCCCAGCATTTT
j_call: TRBJ1-4; d_call: TRBD1; clone_size: .; v_call: TRBV4-2; cdr3_aa: CASSQNRGIDEKLFF; cdr3_nt: TGTGCCAGCAGCCAGAACAGGGGCATAGATGAAAAACTGTTTTTT
j_call: TRBJ2-5; d_call: .; clone_size: few; v_call: TRBV4-1; cdr3_aa: CASSQALQETQYF; cdr3_nt: TGCGCCAGCAGCCAAGCCCTCCAAGAGACCCAGTACTTC
j_call: TRBJ1-6; d_call: TRBD1; clone_size: few; v_call: TRBV6-1; cdr3_aa: CASRPLQGGGSPLHF; cdr3_nt: TGTGCCAGCAGACCCCTGCAGGGGGGCGGTTCACCCCTCCACTTT
j_call: TRBJ1-1; d_call: .; clone_size: few; v_call: TRBV27; cdr3_aa: CASSIKQGTMNTEAFF; cdr3_nt: TGTGCCAGCAGTATAAAACAGGGAACCATGAACACTGAAGCTTTCTTT
j_call: TRBJ2-7; d_call: .; clone_size: .; v_call: TRBV10-3; cdr3_aa: CAIRDSGYSYEQYF; cdr3_nt: TGTGCCATCAGGGATAGCGGTTACTCCTACGAGCAGTACTTC
j_call: TRBJ2-3; d_call: TRBD2; clone_size: few; v_call: TRBV29-1; cdr3_aa: CSVHIVTSGTDTQYF; cdr3_nt: TGCAGCGTCCATATAGTGACTAGCGGGACAGATACGCAGTATTTT
j_call: TRBJ2-5; d_call: TRBD2; clone_size: .; v_call: TRBV12-3/TRBV12-4; cdr3_aa: CASSGTSAGWETQYF; cdr3_nt: TGTGCCAGCAGTGGGACTAGCGCGGGTTGGGAGACCCAGTACTTC
j_call: TRBJ2-5; d_call: .; clone_size: few; v_call: TRBV18; cdr3_aa: CASSRVRRETQYF; cdr3_nt: TGTGCCAGCTCACGTGTCAGAAGAGAGACCCAGTACTTC
j_call: TRBJ2-7; d_call: .; clone_size: few; v_call: TRBV4-3; cdr3_aa: CASSHKTREQGSTWQYF; cdr3_nt: TGCGCCAGCAGCCACAAGACCCGGGAACAGGGATCCACTTGGCAGTACTTC
j_call: TRBJ1-5; d_call: .; clone_size: many; v_call: TRBV18; cdr3_aa: CASSPRAGGLGQPQHF; cdr3_nt: TGTGCCAGCTCACCACGGGCGGGCGGTCTGGGTCAGCCCCAGCATTTT
j_call: TRBJ2-3; d_call: TRBD1; clone_size: .; v_call: TRBV24-1; cdr3_aa: CATSEPTGNTRDTQYF; cdr3_nt: TGTGCCACCAGTGAACCGACAGGGAACACAAGGGATACGCAGTATTTT
j_call: TRBJ1-1; d_call: .; clone_size: few; v_call: TRBV29-1; cdr3_aa: CSVDGNTEAFF; cdr3_nt: TGCAGCGTTGATGGGAACACTGAAGCTTTCTTT
j_call: TRBJ1-2; d_call: .; clone_size: .; v_call: TRBV7-9; cdr3_aa: CASSRTTPGDDYGYTF; cdr3_nt: TGTGCCAGCAGCCGAACCACTCCGGGCGACGACTATGGCTACACCTTC
j_call: TRBJ1-2; d_call: TRBD1; clone_size: .; v_call: TRBV6-6; cdr3_aa: CASSYTGTVLF; cdr3_nt: TGTGCCAGCAGTTACACCGGGACAGTTCTCTTC
j_call: TRBJ1-1; d_call: .; clone_size: few; v_call: TRBV10-3; cdr3_aa: CAIGTTTEAFF; cdr3_nt: TGTGCCATCGGGACAACCACTGAAGCTTTCTTT
j_call: TRBJ1-4; d_call: TRBD1; clone_size: few; v_call: TRBV7-6; cdr3_aa: CASSSYGTASFSSTNEKLFF; cdr3_nt: TGTGCCAGCAGCTCCTACGGGACAGCAAGTTTTTCCTCAACTAATGAAAAACTGTTTTTT
j_call: TRBJ1-5; d_call: .; clone_size: .; v_call: TRBV20-1; cdr3_aa: CSARENGISNQPQHF; cdr3_nt: TGCAGTGCTAGAGAAAACGGGATTAGCAATCAGCCCCAGCATTTT
j_call: TRBJ2-3; d_call: TRBD2; clone_size: few; v_call: TRBV3-1; cdr3_aa: CASSRRAGGISTDTQYF; cdr3_nt: TGTGCCAGCAGCCGCCGGGCGGGGGGCATTAGCACAGATACGCAGTATTTT
j_call: TRBJ1-1; d_call: .; clone_size: .; v_call: TRBV30; cdr3_aa: CAWEPYRAGVASF; cdr3_nt: TGTGCCTGGGAACCATACAGGGCCGGAGTAGCTTCCTTT
j_call: TRBJ2-7; d_call: .; clone_size: .; v_call: TRBV20-1; cdr3_aa: CSARSRDSGEQYF; cdr3_nt: TGCAGTGCTAGATCCCGAGACTCGGGGGAGCAGTACTTC
j_call: TRBJ1-2; d_call: TRBD1; clone_size: few; v_call: TRBV12-3/TRBV12-4; cdr3_aa: CASSFHQGAGGYTF; cdr3_nt: TGTGCCAGCAGTTTTCATCAGGGGGCAGGTGGCTACACCTTC
j_call: TRBJ2-1; d_call: TRBD2; clone_size: few; v_call: TRBV7-3; cdr3_aa: CASSRLALGNEQFF; cdr3_nt: TGTGCCAGCAGTCGACTAGCCCTGGGCAATGAGCAGTTCTTC
j_call: TRBJ2-1; d_call: .; clone_size: few; v_call: TRBV24-1; cdr3_aa: CATSDPRPLKGYNEQFF; cdr3_nt: TGTGCCACCAGTGATCCAAGGCCCCTCAAGGGGTACAATGAGCAGTTCTTC
j_call: TRBJ1-4; d_call: .; clone_size: many; v_call: TRBV6-5; cdr3_aa: CASSSGGYNEKLFF; cdr3_nt: TGTGCCAGCAGTTCGGGGGGCTATAATGAAAAACTGTTTTTT
j_call: TRBJ1-4; d_call: .; clone_size: few; v_call: TRBV27; cdr3_aa: CASSLKAFLAGSGMEKLFF; cdr3_nt: TGTGCCAGCAGTTTAAAGGCGTTCCTGGCGGGGAGCGGGATGGAAAAACTGTTTTTT
j_call: TRBJ2-1; d_call: .; clone_size: .; v_call: TRBV3-1; cdr3_aa: CASRTKDNEQFF; cdr3_nt: TGTGCCAGCAGAACGAAGGACAATGAGCAGTTCTTC
j_call: TRBJ2-7; d_call: TRBD2; clone_size: .; v_call: TRBV18; cdr3_aa: CASSPGGSQYF; cdr3_nt: TGTGCCAGCTCACCGGGGGGGTCGCAGTACTTC
j_call: TRBJ1-4; d_call: .; clone_size: many; v_call: TRBV25-1; cdr3_aa: CATTGTGEKLFF; cdr3_nt: TGTGCCACCACAGGGACGGGCGAAAAACTGTTTTTT
j_call: TRBJ2-1; d_call: .; clone_size: .; v_call: TRBV5-8; cdr3_aa: CASSLEGGRTRVEQFF; cdr3_nt: TGTGCCAGCAGCTTGGAAGGGGGAAGGACTCGAGTTGAGCAGTTCTTC